Sequencing of this T cell receptor (beta chain) was carried out in a study of cytomegalovirus exposure and HLA in healthy donors (dated by TCRdb to 2015 to 2018). A note on the overall study: An earlier analysis of approximately 600 of the donors reported roughly 270 Gb of sequence data and about 100 million unique TCR beta sequences from approximately 180 million T cells. Approximately 300 gigabases of sequencing data and roughly 81 million unique TCR sequences made up an early release that covered over 550 HLA-typed donors. Among the roughly 370 genotyped donors, around 81% belonged to the genetic ancestry cluster associated with self-reported Caucasian donors. The aim of the study was to test whether cataloging public T cell receptors could identify signatures of past pathogen exposure. The study used immunosequencing to profile the T cell repertoires of 666 subjects and linked those repertoires to cytomegalovirus serostatus. In addition to the first cohort of 500 to 850 subjects, a separate validation cohort of 130 or so different subjects was used. To predict cytomegalovirus infection status, the study combined high-throughput TCR immunosequencing, statistical association of individual TCRs with disease status, and machine learning. In a later analysis, previously published TCR beta repertoires from 600 to 850 donors were re-analyzed and high-resolution HLA genotyping was added so that TCR occurrence patterns could be studied. Rather than drawing on any new phenotypic data, the later analysis identified candidate immune exposures from TCR beta sequences and the way those sequences occurred across donors. In an earlier analysis of 587 of the donors, high-throughput TCR beta sequencing was used to judge whether each TCR beta V gene segment behaved as functional or pseudogenic. Donor age, sex, ethnicity and CMV serostatus were compiled alongside the repertoire data. Genome-wide SNP genotypes for about 55% of the roughly 670 donors were used in a later genetic analysis, which treated that subset as a discovery cohort. Every discovery cohort repertoire had been produced on one sequencing platform. Class I and class II HLA loci were covered by the typing at four-digit resolution. Typing coverage differed by locus: A, B, C, DRB1 and DQB1 were typed in roughly 620-630 donors, DQA1 in roughly 500, DPA1 in 600 to 610, and DPB1 in around 440. Roughly five DR-DQ haplotypes were treated as single units for association and clustering because of strong linkage in the cohort. Among about 370 genotyped donors of the cohort, an average of around 240,000 unique TCR beta nucleotide sequences was sequenced per donor, of which roughly 18% were non-productive.

V and J lose 0 bases and 5 bases, and a span of 15 bases separates them. The CDR3 starts with the cysteine, ends with the phenylalanine, and has 15 residues. The kept DNA is CDR3 alone, 45 bases in frame from the first base. The germline V gene yields SGHRS for CDR1 and YFSETQ for CDR2. In total, 666 healthy bone marrow donors made up the cohort. At the time of sampling, all cohort members were nominally healthy, though unrecorded immune exposures were likely present. The donor was CMV seronegative and belonged to the group of under 400 seronegative cohort members. Each donor provided a peripheral blood sample, and peripheral blood mononuclear cells were used for TCR beta sequencing. The Qiagen DNeasy Blood Extraction Kit was used to extract genomic DNA from the blood cell samples. Here is what the overall study found, with its caveats: Because counts were too low, some 17 rarely observed V segments, including chromosome 9 orphons, were excluded from the earlier analysis of around 640 of the donors. Cytomegalovirus status was reported to be diagnosed by the classifier with high specificity and sensitivity in both the original and validation cohorts. A cluster of highly shared sequence variants was judged likely to be a technical artifact of the sequencing pipeline. A later analysis reported that several top co-occurrence clusters appeared linked to parvovirus B19, influenza, CMV and Epstein-Barr virus. Across donors, most TCR sequences were observed very rarely, whereas some public TCRs were present in many individuals. According to the authors, the approach could potentially be generalized to other disease states and immunological phenotypes. In a later genetic analysis, fewer N-insertions in productive TCRs were reported among donors in an Asian-associated ancestry cluster than the approximately 670-donor mean. A further reported finding was that TCR beta sequences accurately predicted the HLA-A and HLA-B alleles for most subjects in the first cohort. Immune exposure information for the cohort was limited to CMV serostatus. V-gene and J-gene trimming of TCR beta chains was associated with a missense DCLRE1C variant in a later genetic analysis, and the association was replicated in an independent cohort. A total of fewer than 200 TCR beta chains were listed by the study as associated with cytomegalovirus. In a later analysis, the rate of TCR association differed among HLA loci, with DRB1 alleles having the most associated TCRs and HLA-C alleles having the fewest. Because the 87-base-pair reads could not distinguish some IMGT-functional V segments, including TRBV6-2 and TRBV6-3, those segments were excluded. Compared with equally common non-associated chains, HLA-associated TCR beta chains in a later analysis were more clonally expanded and had lower generation probabilities. Because HLA typing was missing for some donors at each locus, association tests included only the typed subset. When HLA alleles, especially DR and DQ, strongly co-occurred, TCR associations were difficult to assign to individual alleles. Correlated functional status among segregating V segments might reflect linkage disequilibrium, but an unknown experimental factor could not be ruled out. Sequencing depth was assumed to be roughly uniform across donors in the presence/absence analyses, though that assumption may not hold. A few of the identified cytomegalovirus-associated TCR beta chains were confirmed in vitro to be specific for cytomegalovirus antigens. A later analysis associated about 17,000 TCR beta sequences with specific HLA alleles at a false discovery rate of 0.05. The cohort was sequenced for TCR beta chains only, and without alpha or paired-chain data the features that could be detected were limited. Most CMV-associated TCR beta chains appeared to be HLA-restricted in a later analysis, and the HLA associations seemed to be driven largely by CMV exposure. An earlier analysis of approximately 530 of the donors showed that most TCR beta V segments appeared in productive rearrangements either about 87% or about 30% of the time, which broadly matched IMGT annotations.

On this clone: Which antigen it targets is not known. No much larger clone is present one base from it, and per-base qualities are unavailable.

The protocol used for the library was the immunoSEQ multiplex PCR assay. A mixture of 60 forward primers for TCR Vbeta segments and 13 reverse primers for TCR Jbeta segments was used in the multiplex PCR. Amplification of the CDR3 region of rearranged TCR beta genes was performed with a multiplex PCR assay on genomic DNA. On the Illumina HiSeq System, the amplified TCR beta libraries were sequenced as 87-base-pair reads. As for how the authors treated the data: Across the 500 to 700 repertoires, a later analysis counted approximately 83 million unique TCR beta chains, about 10 million of which were shared by at least two donors. Raw reads were error-corrected and collapsed into unique sequences by a nearest-neighbor algorithm in which closely related sequences were merged to remove PCR and sequencing errors. Alignment of CDR3 sequences to IMGT reference sequences was used to assign V, D and J gene segments. Each retained sequence needed at least a six-nucleotide match to both a V gene segment and a J gene segment. A rearrangement counted as productive if the CDR3 had no stop codons and remained in frame with V and J, and every other rearrangement counted as non-productive. CDR3 was defined by IMGT convention, running from the second conserved V-encoded cysteine to the conserved J-encoded phenylalanine. The earlier analysis of about 500 of the donors excluded sequences that lacked an unambiguous match to a single V gene segment. In an earlier analysis of 587 of the donors, V segments were called functional above 56.7% productive rearrangements and were called segregating when the between-donor standard deviation exceeded 5%. A statistical classification framework was built to diagnose cytomegalovirus status from the catalog of TCR beta chain sequences. In a later analysis, TCR nucleotide sequences were compared against IMGT/GENE-DB human TR gene sequences so that V and J genes could be assigned. In a later analysis, CDR3 sequences and most-parsimonious VDJ recombination scenarios were assigned using the TCRdist pipeline. In a later analysis, each TCR beta chain was defined by its CDR3 amino acid sequence together with its V-gene family, and reads lacking a unique V-gene family were excluded. A later analysis removed 500 to 600 highly shared, low-generation-probability nucleotide sequences to deal with suspected cross-contamination and a sequencing artifact. In a later analysis, a clonal expansion index was calculated for each public chain from normalized within-repertoire ranks of inferred template counts. A later analysis computed generation probabilities with a VDJ recombination model fitted to out-of-frame rearrangements, and checked the results against IGoR. A later analysis scored TCR-TCR, TCR-HLA and TCR-CMV co-occurrence with hypergeometric tests, applying a repertoire-size bias correction to TCR pairs. To estimate false discovery rates, a later analysis permuted the HLA or CMV assignments 20 times. In a later analysis, co-occurring TCRs were grouped using DBSCAN, with TCRdist sequence similarity added in when clustering inside HLA-allele-positive subsets. Repertoires with fewer than 30,000 or more than 120,000 public chains, plus five repertoires with anomalous nucleotide sharing, were excluded from co-occurrence clustering. The table was pulled from immuneACCESS by TCRdb, which kept in-frame rearrangements only. Such tables lose some clones; where checked, under half of the loss comes from unresolved V genes, and the rest has no known cause. The V and J calls and the clone size are those of that table, but D and trimming were determined from the DNA. The sample contains 120,000 or so clones, about 74% of them found a single time. Of the sample, approximately 3.6% is held by the ten largest clones.

The source is a man aged 25 to 40 in good health and CMV-seronegative. Material for sequencing was PBMCs. The sequence is built from TRBV5-1 and TRBJ2-7; 6 matching bases give a weak D call of TRBD1. CDR3 region: CASSLATGSGHEQYF. The nucleotide sequence is TGCGCCAGCAGCTTGGCCACAGGGAGCGGCCACGAGCAGTACTTC.